This is a list of T cell receptor beta chains from one sample in a study of T-cell memory formation after mild COVID-19. TCRdb re-derived calls from the 5' RACE reads in MiXCR, one entry per CDR3 protein. This sample yields nearly 200,000 distinct CDR3 sequences, of which 15% to 20% are seen a single time; 2.4% belongs to the top ten. Input material: PBMCs or a T cell subset sorted from them (not recorded which). These receptors all stem from an adult woman who had mild COVID-19 (a few samples of this study predate the infection). Cell type and time point are not known. Both conserved end residues are part of each CDR3. A D gene is named only where the DNA matches it firmly. Some rows mark clone size as missing; the rest say once, few, many or name a class of expanded clone.

CDR3 length	D gene	V gene	clone size	J gene	CDR3 DNA	CDR3 protein
15	-	TRBV28	few	TRBJ2-3	TGTGCCAGCGTGGACGGGGGGCGTAGCACAGATACGCAGTATTTT	CASVDGGRSTDTQYF
13	-	TRBV29-1	-	TRBJ2-1	TGCAGCGTTGACCAGCGCGCCTACAATGAGCAGTTCTTC	CSVDQRAYNEQFF
16	TRBD1	TRBV7-9	-	TRBJ1-5	TGTGCCAGCAGCTTAGCCCCGACAGGGTACCATCAGCCCCAGCATTTT	CASSLAPTGYHQPQHF
14	TRBD2	TRBV27	-	TRBJ2-7	TGTGCCAGCAGCTTTGGGGGAGGGAGGAACGAGCAGTACTTC	CASSFGGGRNEQYF
14	TRBD2	TRBV7-2	few	TRBJ2-7	TGTGCCAGCAGCCGTACCGGGACTAGCGGCGAGCAGTACTTC	CASSRTGTSGEQYF
11	TRBD1	TRBV29-1	few	TRBJ2-7	TGCAGCGCTGGACAGGGTCTCGAGCAGTACTTC	CSAGQGLEQYF
17	-	TRBV5-1	-	TRBJ1-4	TGCGCCAGCAGCTTGGACCGAGGCCCAGACCGGGGTGAAAAACTGTTTTTT	CASSLDRGPDRGEKLFF
13	-	TRBV6-2/TRBV6-3	-	TRBJ1-5	TGTGCCAGCAGCCGCGACAGAAATCAGCCCCAGCATTTT	CASSRDRNQPQHF
16	-	TRBV3-1	-	TRBJ1-3	TGTGCCAGCAGCCAGGCACTCGGGGGCTCTGGAAACACCATATATTTT	CASSQALGGSGNTIYF
14	TRBD1	TRBV20-1	few	TRBJ2-7	TGCAGTGCTTCCCGACAGGGGGCAGGCTACGAGCAGTACTTC	CSASRQGAGYEQYF
14	-	TRBV25-1	-	TRBJ2-7	TGTGCCAGCAGTGCCCTGGGGCAGTTCTACGAGCAGTACTTC	CASSALGQFYEQYF
15	TRBD1	TRBV5-4	-	TRBJ2-1	TGTGCCAGCAGCACAAGACAGGGGGCAAGACATGAGCAGTTCTTC	CASSTRQGARHEQFF
16	-	TRBV5-1	-	TRBJ2-6	TGCGCCAGCAGCTCGCCCTCAGTGGCGGGGGCCAACGTCCTGACTTTC	CASSSPSVAGANVLTF
13	-	TRBV7-2	many	TRBJ2-7	TGTGCCAGCAGCTTAGGAGCAGGCTACGAGCAGTACTTC	CASSLGAGYEQYF
15	-	TRBV5-5	-	TRBJ2-1	TGTGCCAGCAGCGGGACTCCCAGCTCCTACAATGAGCAGTTCTTC	CASSGTPSSYNEQFF
15	-	TRBV4-3	few	TRBJ1-3	TGCGCCAGCAGCCAAGGGAGATTACCTGGAAACACCATATATTTT	CASSQGRLPGNTIYF
15	-	TRBV5-5	-	TRBJ1-2	TGTGCCAGCAGCGATCAGAGGGGAGCTAACTATGGCTACACCTTC	CASSDQRGANYGYTF
13	-	TRBV20-1	-	TRBJ1-1	TGCAGTGCTAGGCGACAGGAGAACACTGAAGCTTTCTTT	CSARRQENTEAFF
13	TRBD1	TRBV3-1	few	TRBJ1-1	TGTGCCAGCAGCCTTATGACAGGGCGGGAAGCTTTCTTT	CASSLMTGREAFF
17	TRBD1	TRBV5-1	-	TRBJ1-2	TGCGCCAGCAGCTTGGATCTGGCCGGGACAGCTTCCTATGGCTACACCTTC	CASSLDLAGTASYGYTF
15	TRBD1	TRBV7-2	-	TRBJ2-3	TGTGCCAGCAGCCCCCAGGGGGTTGCGGGAGATACGCAGTATTTT	CASSPQGVAGDTQYF
14	TRBD1	TRBV5-1	few	TRBJ2-5	TGCGCCAGCAGGACCGGGACAGGGGAAGAGACCCAGTACTTC	CASRTGTGEETQYF
13	-	TRBV7-3	-	TRBJ1-1	TGTGCCAGCAGCTCCGACGGTAACACTGAAGCTTTCTTT	CASSSDGNTEAFF
17	TRBD2	TRBV28	-	TRBJ2-5	TGTGCCAGCAGTTCCAATATTGGGACTAGCGGCGGTAGAGGCCAGTACTTC	CASSSNIGTSGGRGQYF
15	TRBD1	TRBV18	-	TRBJ1-2	TGTGCCAGCTCACTTCGACAGGGCCATAACTATGGCTACACCTTC	CASSLRQGHNYGYTF
13	-	TRBV6-1	once	TRBJ2-7	TGTGCTAGCATGGGGGCTCCTTCCTACGAGCAGTACTTC	CASMGAPSYEQYF
13	-	TRBV12-3/TRBV12-4	-	TRBJ1-1	TGTGCCAGCAGTTTTAACCGGAACACTGAAGCTTTCTTT	CASSFNRNTEAFF
15	-	TRBV5-1	few	TRBJ1-3	TGCGCCAGCAGCTTGGCCAGGACAGCTGGAAACACCATATATTTT	CASSLARTAGNTIYF
14	TRBD1	TRBV4-2	-	TRBJ1-4	TGTGCCAGCAGCCTCGGGACAGCGACCGAAAAACTGTTTTTT	CASSLGTATEKLFF
15	TRBD1	TRBV29-1	few	TRBJ2-5	TGCAGCGTTGAATTGGCAGGGGGATACCAAGAGACCCAGTACTTC	CSVELAGGYQETQYF
15	-	TRBV9	-	TRBJ2-1	TGTGCCAGCAGCGCCCAGGTAGACCTGGGGTTCGAGCAGTTCTTC	CASSAQVDLGFEQFF
15	TRBD2	TRBV7-2	few	TRBJ2-7	TGTGCCAGCACCCGGCTGGCGGGAGGGCCCTACGAGCAGTACTTC	CASTRLAGGPYEQYF
16	TRBD1	TRBV5-1	few	TRBJ2-5	TGCGCCAGCAGCCCGCCGGCACAGGGGTACCAAGAGACCCAGTACTTC	CASSPPAQGYQETQYF
15	-	TRBV6-1	-	TRBJ1-1	TGTGCCAGCAGTGAGCGGGACACCAGACAAGGTAAAGCTTTCTTT	CASSERDTRQGKAFF
15	-	TRBV5-1	-	TRBJ1-1	TGCGCCAGCAGCTTGGAGGGCAGGGGAGACACTGAAGCTTTCTTT	CASSLEGRGDTEAFF
18	-	TRBV7-6	many	TRBJ2-1	TGTGCCAGCAGCTTAGATGGCGGGATTACCGGGGCCTACAATGAGCAGTTCTTC	CASSLDGGITGAYNEQFF
13	-	TRBV5-6	few	TRBJ2-5	TGTGCCAGCAGCACCGGGTCCCAAGAGACCCAGTACTTC	CASSTGSQETQYF
13	TRBD1	TRBV20-1	-	TRBJ2-3	TGCAGTGCTAGACACCGTTCAGGGGGCCACTCGTATTTT	CSARHRSGGHSYF
16	TRBD2	TRBV7-2	few	TRBJ2-1	TGTGCCAGCAGCACCAGAGGGGTAGCGGGTGGCAATGAGCAGTTCTTC	CASSTRGVAGGNEQFF
12	-	TRBV7-9	many	TRBJ1-5	TGTGCCAGCTCTGCAGGGAATCAGCCCCAGCATTTT	CASSAGNQPQHF
17	TRBD1	TRBV5-1	-	TRBJ2-5	TGCGCCAGCAGCTTGCAGACTTCAGGGGGCGGCAAAGAGACCCAGTACTTC	CASSLQTSGGGKETQYF
12	-	TRBV12-3/TRBV12-4	-	TRBJ2-1	TGTGCCAGCAGCCCGGGGGCCGGTGAGCAGTTCTTC	CASSPGAGEQFF
15	TRBD2	TRBV7-9	few	TRBJ2-5	TGTGCCAGCAGCTTAGCCCTAGCGGGCCAAGAGACCCAGTACTTC	CASSLALAGQETQYF
19	TRBD1	TRBV27	few	TRBJ2-5	TGTGCCAGCAGTTTATCGGCCACCTTTCCGAGACAGGGTCAAGAGACCCAGTACTTC	CASSLSATFPRQGQETQYF
14	-	TRBV5-1	few	TRBJ2-7	TGCGCCAGCAGCTTGGGAGGGGAAACGCATGAGCAGTACTTC	CASSLGGETHEQYF
14	-	TRBV6-5	-	TRBJ1-5	TGTGCCAGCAGCAAGGGGACGGGCAATCAGCCCCAGCATTTT	CASSKGTGNQPQHF
16	-	TRBV3-1	few	TRBJ2-3	TGTGCCAGCAGCCTAGAGGGACTTCTGCGCTCGGATACGCAGTATTTT	CASSLEGLLRSDTQYF
13	-	TRBV11-2	-	TRBJ1-1	TGTGCCAGCAGCTTATTTAGTCGGACTGAAGCTTTCTTT	CASSLFSRTEAFF
14	-	TRBV20-1	-	TRBJ1-3	TGCAGTGCTTGGGACGGGGCCTCTGGAAACACCATATATTTT	CSAWDGASGNTIYF
14	-	TRBV12-3/TRBV12-4	-	TRBJ2-2	TGTGCCAGCAGTTTAGTGCCGGACACCGGGGAGCTGTTTTTT	CASSLVPDTGELFF
16	TRBD1	TRBV5-1	few	TRBJ1-1	TGCGCCAGCAGCTTGATACAGGGGACGACGAACACTGAAGCTTTCTTT	CASSLIQGTTNTEAFF
15	-	TRBV11-2	-	TRBJ1-1	TGTGCCAGCAGTTTCGATGGCAGAGGGGCCACTGAAGCTTTCTTT	CASSFDGRGATEAFF
15	TRBD1	TRBV20-1	many	TRBJ2-1	TGCAGTGCTAAGTTAGACAGGGCTGTTTCGAATGAGCAGTTCTTC	CSAKLDRAVSNEQFF
15	-	TRBV20-1	-	TRBJ1-5	TGCAGTGCTAGACCTATGACAGGCCTCAATCAGCCCCAGCATTTT	CSARPMTGLNQPQHF
15	-	TRBV20-1	-	TRBJ2-5	TGCAGTGCTAGACCCCTAGCGACCTTCCAAGAGACCCAGTACTTC	CSARPLATFQETQYF
13	-	TRBV3-1	-	TRBJ1-2	TGTGCCAGCAGCCCTCACGAAGGATATGGCTACACCTTC	CASSPHEGYGYTF
16	TRBD1	TRBV9	-	TRBJ2-2	TGTGCCAGCAGCGTGGGGGGACAGGGTTACGTCGGGGAGCTGTTTTTT	CASSVGGQGYVGELFF
14	-	TRBV5-1	-	TRBJ2-7	TGCGCCAGCAGCTTGGTGCAGCTCGGCGACGAGCAGTACTTC	CASSLVQLGDEQYF
15	-	TRBV5-1	few	TRBJ1-3	TGCGCCAGCAGCGCAACAGGCACCTCTGGAAACACCATATATTTT	CASSATGTSGNTIYF
17	TRBD2	TRBV2	few	TRBJ2-7	TGTGCCAGCACTCTGAAAGCAGGGACTAGCGGGGCTTACGAGCAGTACTTC	CASTLKAGTSGAYEQYF